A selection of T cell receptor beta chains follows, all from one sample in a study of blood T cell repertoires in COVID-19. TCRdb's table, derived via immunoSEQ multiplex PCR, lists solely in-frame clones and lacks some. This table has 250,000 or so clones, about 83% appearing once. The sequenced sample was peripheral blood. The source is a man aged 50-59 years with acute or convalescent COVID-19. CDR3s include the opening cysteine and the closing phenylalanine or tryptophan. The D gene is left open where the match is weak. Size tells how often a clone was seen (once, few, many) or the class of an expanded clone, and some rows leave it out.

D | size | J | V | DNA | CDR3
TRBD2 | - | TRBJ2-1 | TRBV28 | TGTGCCAGCAGTTTAGAACTAGCGGGAAAGTGGTCCTACAATGAGCAGTTCTTC | CASSLELAGKWSYNEQFF
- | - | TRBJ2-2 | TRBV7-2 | TGTGCCATAGACAGAGGATTCCCCGGGGAGCTGTTTTTT | CAIDRGFPGELFF
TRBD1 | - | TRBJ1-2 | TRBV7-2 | TGTGCCAGCAGTCAGGACAGGGGGCATGGCTACACCTTC | CASSQDRGHGYTF
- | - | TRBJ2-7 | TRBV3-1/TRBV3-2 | TGTGCCAGCAGCCAAGTAGGACTCGGGAGAAAATACGAGCAGTACTTC | CASSQVGLGRKYEQYF
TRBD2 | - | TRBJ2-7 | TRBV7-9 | TGTGCCAGCAGCTCGGGACTAGCGGGAGGGCCTGGCGAGCAGTACTTC | CASSSGLAGGPGEQYF
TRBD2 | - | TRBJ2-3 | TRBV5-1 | TGCGCCAGCAGCTTGGCACTAGCGGGTGACACAGATACGCAGTATTTT | CASSLALAGDTDTQYF
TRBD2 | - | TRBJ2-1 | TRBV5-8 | TGTGCCAGCAGCTTTTGGACTAGCGGGAGTAATGAGCAGTTCTTC | CASSFWTSGSNEQFF
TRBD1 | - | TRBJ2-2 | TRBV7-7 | TGTGCTAGCAGCTTAACAGGGGCTAACACCGGGGAGCTGTTTTTT | CASSLTGANTGELFF
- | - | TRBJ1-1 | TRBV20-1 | TGCAGTGCCAGGGTTGCTGAAGCTTTCTTT | CSARVAEAFF
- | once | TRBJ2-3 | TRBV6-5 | TGTGCCAGCAGTTTGTGGGGGGGCACAGATACGCAGTATTTT | CASSLWGGTDTQYF
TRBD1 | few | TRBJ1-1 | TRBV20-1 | TGCAGTGCTAGTCAGGGGGTGGGGTACACTGAAGCTTTCTTT | CSASQGVGYTEAFF
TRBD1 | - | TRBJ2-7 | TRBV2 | TGTGCCAGCAGCGCCGGGACAGGCATCTACGAGCAGTACTTC | CASSAGTGIYEQYF
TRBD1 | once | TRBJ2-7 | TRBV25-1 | TGTGCCAGTACGACGGGACAGGGGGCTCCATACGAGCAGTACTTC | CASTTGQGAPYEQYF
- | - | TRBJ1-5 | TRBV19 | TGTGCCAGTAGTATGGTGGTTGGGAGTTCAAATCAGCCCCAGCATTTT | CASSMVVGSSNQPQHF
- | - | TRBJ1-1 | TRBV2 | TGTGCCAGCAGTGAACGGCAGGGAAACACTGAAGCTTTCTTT | CASSERQGNTEAFF
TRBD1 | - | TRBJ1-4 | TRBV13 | TGTGCCAGCAGCCATCAAAGGACAGGGCGTAATGAAAAACTGTTTTTT | CASSHQRTGRNEKLFF
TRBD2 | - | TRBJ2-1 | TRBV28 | TGTGCCAGCAGTGTGACTAGCGTAGGCTGGTTGAAAAATGAGCAGTTCTTC | CASSVTSVGWLKNEQFF
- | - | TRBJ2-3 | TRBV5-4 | TGTGCCAGCAGCATTAATGGCGCGGCTAGCACAGATACGCAGTATTTT | CASSINGAASTDTQYF
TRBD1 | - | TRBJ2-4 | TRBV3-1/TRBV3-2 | TGTGCCAGCAGCCAAGTTCTGTTTACAGGGGGCGCCAAAAACATTCAGTACTTC | CASSQVLFTGGAKNIQYF
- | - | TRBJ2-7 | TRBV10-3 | TGTGCCATCAGTGATTCCAGGGAAAGGAGCGAGCAGTACTTC | CAISDSRERSEQYF
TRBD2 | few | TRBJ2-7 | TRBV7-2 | TGTGCCAGCAGCCCTAGCGGGAGACAGGCCTACGAGCAGTACTTC | CASSPSGRQAYEQYF
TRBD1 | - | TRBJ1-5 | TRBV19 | TGTGCCAGTAGGAAGGGCGACAGGGGGGGCCGGGGCAATCAGCCCCAGCATTTT | CASRKGDRGGRGNQPQHF
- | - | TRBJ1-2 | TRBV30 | TGTGCCTGTGCAGTTAACTATGGCTACACCTTC | CACAVNYGYTF
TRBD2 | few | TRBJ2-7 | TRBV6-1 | TGTGCCAGCAGTGAAGGGACTAGCGGGAGCTACGAGCAGTACTTC | CASSEGTSGSYEQYF
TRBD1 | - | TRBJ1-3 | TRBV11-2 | TGTGCCAGCAGCTTATCAGGGGGCGCTGGAAACACCATATATTTT | CASSLSGGAGNTIYF
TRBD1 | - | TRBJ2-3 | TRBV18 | TGTGCCAGCTCCGGGACAGGGGTCACAGATACGCAGTATTTT | CASSGTGVTDTQYF
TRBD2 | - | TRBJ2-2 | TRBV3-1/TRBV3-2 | TGTGCCAGCAGCGGGGCTAGCGGGAGAAGGGCCGGGGAGCTGTTTTTT | CASSGASGRRAGELFF
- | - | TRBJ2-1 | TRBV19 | TGTGCCAGTAGTATTGGCCAGCCTAGTGAGCAGTTCTTC | CASSIGQPSEQFF
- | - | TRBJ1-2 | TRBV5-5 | TGTGCCAGCAGCTTGGAGAGCGCAGGGTATGGCTACACCTTC | CASSLESAGYGYTF
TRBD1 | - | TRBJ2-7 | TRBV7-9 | TGTGCCAGCGTCTCCAGGGGGCCCATCGAGCAGTACTTC | CASVSRGPIEQYF
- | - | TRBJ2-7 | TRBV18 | TGTGCCAGCTCCACCAACGGGTACGAGCAGTACTTC | CASSTNGYEQYF
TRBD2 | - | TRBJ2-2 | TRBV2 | TGTGCCAGCAGACCAGCGGGGGGGCATACCGGGGAGCTGTTTTTT | CASRPAGGHTGELFF
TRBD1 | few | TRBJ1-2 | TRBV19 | TGTGCCAGTAGTTCGACAGGGGCCTATGGCTACACCTTC | CASSSTGAYGYTF
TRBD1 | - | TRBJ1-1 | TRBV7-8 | TGTGCCAGCAGCTTAGGTCGACAGGGGAACACTGAAGCTTTCTTT | CASSLGRQGNTEAFF
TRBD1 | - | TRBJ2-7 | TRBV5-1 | TGCGCCAGCAGCTTGGCCGGGGACAGGTCCAACGAGCAGTACTTC | CASSLAGDRSNEQYF
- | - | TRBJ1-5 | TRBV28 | TGTGCCAGCAGTTTACCAGGGTTCAATCAGCCCCAGCATTTT | CASSLPGFNQPQHF
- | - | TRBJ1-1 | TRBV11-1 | TGTGCCAGCAGCCACAGGAACACTGAAGCTTTCTTT | CASSHRNTEAFF
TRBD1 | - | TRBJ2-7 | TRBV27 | TGTGCCAGCAGTCCCCGGACAGGGGGCATAGGGTTCGAGCAGTACTTC | CASSPRTGGIGFEQYF
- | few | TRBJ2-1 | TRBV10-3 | TGTGCCATCAGTGAGTCGACCCGATCCTTGACACTGAATACGTACAATGAGCAGTTCTTC | CAISESTRSLTLNTYNEQFF
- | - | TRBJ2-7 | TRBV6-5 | TGTGCCAGCAGTTACAGGCGGGACGGTGACCACGAGCAGTACTTC | CASSYRRDGDHEQYF
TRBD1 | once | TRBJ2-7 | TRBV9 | TGTGCCAGCAGCGCAGGAACCGGGACAGGGGGCTACGAGCAGTACTTC | CASSAGTGTGGYEQYF
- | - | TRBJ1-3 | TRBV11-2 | TGTGCCAGCAGCCCCCCAACGATAGCCGGAAACACCATATATTTT | CASSPPTIAGNTIYF
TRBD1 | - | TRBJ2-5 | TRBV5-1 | TGCGCCAGCAGCAAGACAGGGGGCTTGAAGACCCAGTACTTC | CASSKTGGLKTQYF
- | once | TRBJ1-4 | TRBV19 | TGTGCCAGTAGTTTCTGGACCCCGGGAGAGGAAAAACTGTTTTTT | CASSFWTPGEEKLFF
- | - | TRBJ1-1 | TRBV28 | TGTGCCAGCAGTGAGATTGACACTGAAGCTTTCTTT | CASSEIDTEAFF
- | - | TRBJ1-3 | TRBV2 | TGTGCCAGCAGTGTGGGGGGGAAAGTTTCGAGCTCTGGAAACACCATATATTTT | CASSVGGKVSSSGNTIYF
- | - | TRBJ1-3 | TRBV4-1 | TGCGCCAGCAGCACGGCTGGAAACACCATATATTTT | CASSTAGNTIYF
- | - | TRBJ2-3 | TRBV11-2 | TGTGCCAGCAGCCCTGAGTACTACACAGATACGCAGTATTTT | CASSPEYYTDTQYF
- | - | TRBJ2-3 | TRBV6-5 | TGTGCCAGCAGTCCCCTTTTGTACACAGATACGCAGTATTTT | CASSPLLYTDTQYF
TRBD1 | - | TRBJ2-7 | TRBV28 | TGTGCCAGCAGCCTGGACAGGGGGTACGAGCAGTACTTC | CASSLDRGYEQYF
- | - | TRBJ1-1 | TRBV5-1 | TGCGCCAGCAGCGCCGGGGGGAACACTGAAGCTTTCTTT | CASSAGGNTEAFF
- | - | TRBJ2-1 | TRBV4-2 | TGTGCCAGCAGCCAAGTCGGGGAGTACAATGAGCAGTTCTTC | CASSQVGEYNEQFF
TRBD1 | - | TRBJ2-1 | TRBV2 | TGTGCCAGCACGGAGGGGACAGGGAAGTACAATGAGCAGTTCTTC | CASTEGTGKYNEQFF
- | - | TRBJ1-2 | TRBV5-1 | TGCGCCAGCAGCTTGGTGGCAGGGTACGGCTACACCTTC | CASSLVAGYGYTF
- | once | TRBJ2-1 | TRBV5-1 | TGCGCCAGCAGTTCCAGGGACTCCAATGAGCAGTTCTTC | CASSSRDSNEQFF
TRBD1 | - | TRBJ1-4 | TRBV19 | TGTGCCAGTAGTATCCCTCTGACAGGGGGCAATGAAAAACTGTTTTTT | CASSIPLTGGNEKLFF
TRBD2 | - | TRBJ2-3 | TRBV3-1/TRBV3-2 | TGTGCCAGCAGCCAAGATATCACTAGCGGGAGTACAGATACGCAGTATTTT | CASSQDITSGSTDTQYF
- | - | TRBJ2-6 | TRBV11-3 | TGTGCCAGCGAGAGCTCTGGGGCCAACGTCCTGACTTTC | CASESSGANVLTF
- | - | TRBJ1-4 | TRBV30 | TGTGCCTGGACCTTAAAGAACGAGGCTAATGAAAAACTGTTTTTT | CAWTLKNEANEKLFF
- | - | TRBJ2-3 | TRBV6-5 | TGTGCCAGCAGGCGGGACTTTTCAGATACGCAGTATTTT | CASRRDFSDTQYF